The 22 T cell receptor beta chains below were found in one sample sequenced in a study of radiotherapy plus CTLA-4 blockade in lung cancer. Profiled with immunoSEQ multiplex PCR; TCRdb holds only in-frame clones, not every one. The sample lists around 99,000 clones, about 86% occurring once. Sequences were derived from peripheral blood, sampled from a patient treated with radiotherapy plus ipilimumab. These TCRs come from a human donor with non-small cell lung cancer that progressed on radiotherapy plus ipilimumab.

CDR3 amino acids: CASSFAQNTGELFF. CDR3 sequence (DNA): TGTGCCAGCAGCTTCGCCCAGAACACCGGGGAGCTGTTTTTT. The chain couples TRBV11-2 to TRBJ2-2; D unresolved. The V and J ends lost 3 bases and 1 base respectively, with 6 bases between them. Germline V CDR1 and CDR2: SGHAT, FQNNGV. This CDR3 has 14 residues.

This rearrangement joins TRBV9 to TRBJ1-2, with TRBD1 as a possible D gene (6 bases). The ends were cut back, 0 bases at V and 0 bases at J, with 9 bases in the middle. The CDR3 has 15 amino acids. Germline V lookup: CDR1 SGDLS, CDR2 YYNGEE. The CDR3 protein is CASSVEGHTNYGYTF. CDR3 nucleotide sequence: TGTGCCAGCAGCGTAGAGGGACATACTAACTATGGCTACACCTTC.

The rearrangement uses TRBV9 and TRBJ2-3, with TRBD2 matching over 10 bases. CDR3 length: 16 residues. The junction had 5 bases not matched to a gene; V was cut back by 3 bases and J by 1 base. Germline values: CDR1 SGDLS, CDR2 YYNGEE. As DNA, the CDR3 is TGTGCCAGCAGCGCCATAGCGGGAGGCCGCACAGATACGCAGTATTTT. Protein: CASSAIAGGRTDTQYF.

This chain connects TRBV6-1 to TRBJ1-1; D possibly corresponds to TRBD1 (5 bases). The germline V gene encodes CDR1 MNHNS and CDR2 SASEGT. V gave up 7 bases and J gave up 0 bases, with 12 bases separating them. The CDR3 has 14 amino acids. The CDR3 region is CASTRGGLNTEAFF. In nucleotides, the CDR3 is TGTGCCAGCACCCGGGGGGGGTTGAACACTGAAGCTTTCTTT.

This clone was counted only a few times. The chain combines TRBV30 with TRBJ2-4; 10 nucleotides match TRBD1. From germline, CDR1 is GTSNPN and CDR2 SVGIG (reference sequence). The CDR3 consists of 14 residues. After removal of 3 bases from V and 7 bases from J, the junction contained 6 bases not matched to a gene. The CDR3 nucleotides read TGTGCCTGGAGCCCTGGACAGGGGGTTAACATTCAGTACTTC. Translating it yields CAWSPGQGVNIQYF.

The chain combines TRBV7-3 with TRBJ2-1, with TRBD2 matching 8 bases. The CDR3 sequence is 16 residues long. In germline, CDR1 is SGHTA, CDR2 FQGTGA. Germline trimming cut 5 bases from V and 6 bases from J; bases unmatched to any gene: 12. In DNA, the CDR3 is TGTGCCAGCAGCCCCTTACAGGGTGCGGGGGGCAATGAGCAGTTCTTC. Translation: CASSPLQGAGGNEQFF.

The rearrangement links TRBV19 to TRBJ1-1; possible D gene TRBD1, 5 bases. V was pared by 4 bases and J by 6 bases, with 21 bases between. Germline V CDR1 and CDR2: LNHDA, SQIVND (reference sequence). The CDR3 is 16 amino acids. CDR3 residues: CASSSSGLRGAPEAFF. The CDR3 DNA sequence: TGTGCCAGTAGTAGCTCGGGGTTGAGAGGGGCTCCTGAAGCTTTCTTT.

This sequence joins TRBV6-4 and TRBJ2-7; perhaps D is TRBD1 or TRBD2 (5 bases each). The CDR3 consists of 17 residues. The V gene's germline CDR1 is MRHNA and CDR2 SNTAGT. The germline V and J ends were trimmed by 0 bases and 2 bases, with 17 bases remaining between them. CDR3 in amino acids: CASSDSAAGTGTYEQYF. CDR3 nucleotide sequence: TGTGCCAGCAGTGACTCGGCGGCTGGGACCGGGACCTACGAGCAGTACTTC.

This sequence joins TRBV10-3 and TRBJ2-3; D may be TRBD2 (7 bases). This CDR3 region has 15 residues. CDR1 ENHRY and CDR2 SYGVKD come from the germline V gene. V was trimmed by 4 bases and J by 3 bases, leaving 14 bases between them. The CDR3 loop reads CAISARGRGTDTQYF. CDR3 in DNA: TGTGCCATCAGTGCGCGGGGGCGAGGTACAGATACGCAGTATTTT.

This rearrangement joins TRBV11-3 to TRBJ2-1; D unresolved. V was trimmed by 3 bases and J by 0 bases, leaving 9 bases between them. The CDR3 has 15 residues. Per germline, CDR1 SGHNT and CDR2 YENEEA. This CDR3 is CASSFGFSSYNEQFF. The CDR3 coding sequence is TGTGCCAGCAGCTTCGGTTTTAGCTCCTACAATGAGCAGTTCTTC.

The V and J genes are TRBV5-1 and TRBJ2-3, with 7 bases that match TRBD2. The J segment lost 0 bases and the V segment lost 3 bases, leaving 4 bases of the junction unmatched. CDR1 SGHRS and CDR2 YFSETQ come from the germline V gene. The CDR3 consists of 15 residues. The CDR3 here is CASSSSGASTDTQYF. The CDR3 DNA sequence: TGCGCCAGCAGCTCCAGCGGGGCTAGCACAGATACGCAGTATTTT.

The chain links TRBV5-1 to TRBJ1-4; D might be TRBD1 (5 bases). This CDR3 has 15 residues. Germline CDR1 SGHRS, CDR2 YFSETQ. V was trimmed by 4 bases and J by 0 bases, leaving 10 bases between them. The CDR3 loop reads CASSPGGATNEKLFF. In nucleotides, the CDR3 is TGCGCCAGCAGCCCTGGGGGGGCAACTAATGAAAAACTGTTTTTT.

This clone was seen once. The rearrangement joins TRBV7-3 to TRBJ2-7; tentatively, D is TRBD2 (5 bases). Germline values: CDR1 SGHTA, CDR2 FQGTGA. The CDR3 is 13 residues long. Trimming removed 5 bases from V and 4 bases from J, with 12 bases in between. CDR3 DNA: TGTGCCAGCAGCCCGGCCGGAGGATACGAGCAGTACTTC. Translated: CASSPAGGYEQYF.

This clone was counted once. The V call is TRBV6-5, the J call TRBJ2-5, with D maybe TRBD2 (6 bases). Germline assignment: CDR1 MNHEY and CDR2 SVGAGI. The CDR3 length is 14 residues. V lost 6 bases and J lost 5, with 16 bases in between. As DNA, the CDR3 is TGTGCCAGCAGCCTCAAGCGGGTCTCTGAGACCCAGTACTTC. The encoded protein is CASSLKRVSETQYF.

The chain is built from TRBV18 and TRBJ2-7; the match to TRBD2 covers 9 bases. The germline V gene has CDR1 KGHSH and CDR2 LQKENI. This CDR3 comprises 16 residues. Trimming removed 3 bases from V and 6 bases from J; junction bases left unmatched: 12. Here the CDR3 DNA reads TGTGCCAGCTCACCCCTCCATGTAGCGGGAGTCGGCGAGCAGTACTTC. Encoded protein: CASSPLHVAGVGEQYF.

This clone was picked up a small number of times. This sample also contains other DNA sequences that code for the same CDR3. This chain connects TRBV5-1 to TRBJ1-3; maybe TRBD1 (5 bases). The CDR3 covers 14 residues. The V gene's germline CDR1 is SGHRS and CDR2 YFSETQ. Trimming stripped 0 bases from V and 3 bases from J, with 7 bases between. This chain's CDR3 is CASSLAGYGNTIYF. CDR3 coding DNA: TGCGCCAGCAGCTTGGCAGGGTATGGAAACACCATATATTTT.

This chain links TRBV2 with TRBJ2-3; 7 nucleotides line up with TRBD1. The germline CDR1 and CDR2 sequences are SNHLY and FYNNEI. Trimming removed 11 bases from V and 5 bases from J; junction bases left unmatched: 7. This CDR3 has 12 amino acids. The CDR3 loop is CAGRRDRDTQYF. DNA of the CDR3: TGTGCCGGACGCCGGGACAGAGATACGCAGTATTTT.

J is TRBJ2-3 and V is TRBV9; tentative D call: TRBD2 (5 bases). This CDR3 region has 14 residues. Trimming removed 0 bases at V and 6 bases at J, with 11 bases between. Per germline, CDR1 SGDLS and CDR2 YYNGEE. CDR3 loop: CASSVGAAPDTQYF. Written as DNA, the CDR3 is TGTGCCAGCAGCGTAGGAGCGGCCCCGGATACGCAGTATTTT.

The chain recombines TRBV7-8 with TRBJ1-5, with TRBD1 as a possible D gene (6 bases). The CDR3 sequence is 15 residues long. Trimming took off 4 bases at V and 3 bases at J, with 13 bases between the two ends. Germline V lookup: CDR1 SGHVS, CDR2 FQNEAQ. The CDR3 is CASSSRTDINQPQHF. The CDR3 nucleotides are TGTGCCAGCAGCTCCAGGACAGACATCAATCAGCCCCAGCATTTT.

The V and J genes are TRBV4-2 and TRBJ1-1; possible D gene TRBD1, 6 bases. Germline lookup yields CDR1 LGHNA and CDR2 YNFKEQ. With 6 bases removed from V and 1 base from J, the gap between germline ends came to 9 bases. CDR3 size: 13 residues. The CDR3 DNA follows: TGTGCCAGCAGGTCGACAGGGAACACTGAAGCTTTCTTT. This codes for CASRSTGNTEAFF.

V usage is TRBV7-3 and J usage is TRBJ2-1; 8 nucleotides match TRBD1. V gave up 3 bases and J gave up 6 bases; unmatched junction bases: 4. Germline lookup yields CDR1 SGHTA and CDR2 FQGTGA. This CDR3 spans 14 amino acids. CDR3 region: CASSFQGAANEQFF. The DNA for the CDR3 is TGTGCCAGCAGCTTTCAGGGGGCGGCCAATGAGCAGTTCTTC.

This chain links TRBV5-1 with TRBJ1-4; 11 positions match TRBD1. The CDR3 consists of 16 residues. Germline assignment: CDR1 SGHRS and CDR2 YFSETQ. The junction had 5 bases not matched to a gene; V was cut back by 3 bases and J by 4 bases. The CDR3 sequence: CASSWGQGEFNEKLFF. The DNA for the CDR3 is TGCGCCAGCAGCTGGGGACAGGGGGAGTTTAATGAAAAACTGTTTTTT.